One and the same sample provided the 13 T cell receptor beta chains below, sequenced in a study of T-cell memory formation after mild COVID-19. MiXCR, applied by TCRdb to the 5' RACE reads, yields one record per CDR3 protein. This table holds roughly 110,000 distinct CDR3 sequences, roughly an eighth found once. Sequencing input: PBMCs or a T cell subset sorted from them (not recorded which). All receptors derive from a man younger than 35 who had mild COVID-19 (a few samples of this study predate the infection). Cell type and time point are not known.

This clonotype was found a few times. The chain carries TRBV27 and TRBJ2-7; a possible D gene is TRBD1 (5 bases). Germline-derived CDR1 and CDR2 are MNHEY and SMNVEV (reference sequence). The CDR3 runs 11 residues. Trimming cost V 11 bases and J 4 bases, with 12 bases left between them. The CDR3 loop reads CASWKGYEQYF. The CDR3 DNA is TGTGCCTCCTGGAAGGGGTACGAGCAGTACTTC.

This clonotype was detected only a few times. The chain employs TRBV5-1 and TRBJ1-2, with D unresolved. This CDR3 spans 14 amino acids. Trimming took 0 bases from V and 8 from J, leaving 14 bases between them. CDR1 and CDR2 (germline): SGHRS, YFSETQ. CDR3 protein: CASSLGQRVDGYTF. DNA of the CDR3: TGCGCCAGCAGCTTGGGGCAGCGCGTGGACGGCTACACCTTC.

This clonotype was seen more than once but under ten times. The rearrangement links TRBV29-1 to TRBJ2-5; D gene uncertain. This CDR3 has 12 residues. CDR1 is SQVTM and CDR2 is ANQGSEA in the germline V gene. The V gene lost 3 bases and the J gene lost 0 bases, with 5 bases spanning the gap. CDR3 in DNA: TGCAGCGTTGATACAAACCAAGAGACCCAGTACTTC. Protein product: CSVDTNQETQYF.

V gene TRBV9 combines with J gene TRBJ2-3, with 8 bases lining up with TRBD2. Germline CDR1 reads SGDLS; CDR2 reads YYNGEE. J lost 0 bases, V lost 0 bases, and 3 bases had no gene match. This CDR3 comprises 16 residues. The DNA for the CDR3 is TGTGCCAGCAGCGTAGAGAGCGGGGGAAGCACAGATACGCAGTATTTT. Amino acids: CASSVESGGSTDTQYF.

This clonotype was seen more than once but under ten times. The CDR3 loop is CASSFTATGITEKLFF. The DNA of the CDR3 is TGTGCCAGCAGCTTTACTGCGACAGGGATAACTGAAAAACTGTTTTTT. The chain uses TRBV7-9 and TRBJ1-4, with 7 bases identical to TRBD1. Unmatched junction bases numbered 11, after V lost 3 bases and J lost 7 bases. Germline V gene data show CDR1 as SEHNR and CDR2 as FQNEAQ (reference sequence). This CDR3 region has 16 residues.

The sample holds a few counts of this clonotype. V is TRBV4-1 and J is TRBJ2-7; 9 bases map to TRBD2. The CDR3 is 16 amino acids. Trimming removed 1 base from V and 0 bases from J; junction bases left unmatched: 4. The germline gives CDR1 MGHRA, CDR2 YSYEKL. CDR3 coding DNA: TGCGCCAGCAGCCAAGGGGCTAGCGGGACCTCCTACGAGCAGTACTTC. It encodes CASSQGASGTSYEQYF.

Note on this clonotype: The CDR3 does not close with the conserved phenylalanine or tryptophan, likely indicating a read error. The DNA is left out, because the CDR3 cannot be placed on it with certainty; the CDR3 is given as TCRdb lists it. CDR3 region: CASSYGASPG. This chain connects TRBV6-5 to TRBJ1-1; TRBD1 reflects the table's D call only, with no check against the DNA. CDR1 is MNHEY, CDR2 SVGAGI, per germline. The CDR3 adds up to 10 amino acids, both ends counted.

The table lists this clonotype with a few counts. This chain joins TRBV4-2 and TRBJ2-1; D perhaps matches TRBD2 (5 bases). In germline, CDR1 is LGHNA, CDR2 YNFKEQ. The germline V and J ends were trimmed by 3 bases and 12 bases, with 24 bases remaining between them. This CDR3 contains 16 residues. CDR3: CASSHELTTPGKGQFF. The CDR3 DNA reads as TGTGCCAGCAGCCACGAATTAACAACACCGGGAAAGGGGCAGTTCTTC.

The chain links TRBV7-8 to TRBJ2-2; no clear D. Trimming took off 2 bases at V and 3 bases at J, with 7 bases between the two ends. Germline V gene lookup returns CDR1 SGHVS and CDR2 FQNEAQ. The CDR3 extends over 14 amino acids. The CDR3 nucleotides are TGTGCCAGCAGCTTATCCAGATACACCGGGGAGCTGTTTTTT. This encodes CASSLSRYTGELFF.

The rearrangement uses TRBV13 and TRBJ2-2, with a possible D match to TRBD2 (6 bases). V lost 1 base and J lost 5, with 14 bases in between. CDR1 PRHDT and CDR2 FYEKMQ come from the germline V gene (reference sequence). This CDR3 has 16 residues. CDR3: CASSLVVRAGTGELFF. The CDR3 bases are TGTGCCAGCAGCTTAGTCGTCCGGGCGGGGACCGGGGAGCTGTTTTTT.

This clonotype was observed at least ten times. The rearrangement uses TRBV11-2 and TRBJ2-7, with D perhaps matching TRBD1 (5 bases). V shed 6 bases and J shed 5 bases, with 14 bases lying between them. The CDR3 has 13 residues. The germline V gene encodes CDR1 SGHAT and CDR2 FQNNGV. The CDR3 loop is CASSSDWGHEQYF. The CDR3, as DNA: TGTGCCAGCAGTTCCGACTGGGGCCACGAGCAGTACTTC. Variable domain in full (rest from reference TRBV11-2 and TRBJ2-7): EAGVAQSPRYKIIEKRQSVAFWCNPISGHATLYWYQQILGQGPKLLIQFQNNGVVDDSQLPKDRFSAERLKGVDSTLKIQPAKLEDSAVYLCASSSDWGHEQYFGPGTRLTVT.

This clonotype was observed a handful of times. V usage is TRBV6-1 and J usage is TRBJ2-3; TRBD2 might be the D (5 bases). CDR1 is MNHNS, CDR2 SASEGT, per germline. Deletions cut 7 bases from V and 0 bases from J, with 14 bases between. The CDR3 extends over 15 amino acids. The CDR3, as DNA: TGTGCCAGCACCAGACGAGCGGAAAGCACAGATACGCAGTATTTT. It is translated as CASTRRAESTDTQYF.

This clonotype came up a few times. The chain uses TRBV6-5 and TRBJ1-2, with no clear D. The CDR3 runs 15 residues. Between the trimmed V and J ends, which lost 0 bases and 8 bases, there was a span of 16 bases. From germline, CDR1 is MNHEY and CDR2 SVGAGI. DNA for the CDR3: TGTGCCAGCAGTTACTCGGCCCTCGGGATCTTGGGCTACACCTTC. Protein sequence: CASSYSALGILGYTF.